Below, one T cell receptor (beta chain) is given with its context. Its antigen is still unknown. The sample comes from a study of blood T cells in healthy people across ages. Study-wide findings and caveats: A strong correlation between TCR beta diversity and naive T cell percentage was seen. Unsorted PBMCs prevented conclusive naive versus antigen-experienced comparison.

Donors gave about 10 milliliters of peripheral blood apiece. Through a sample-barcoded 5' primer and a J-beta primer mix, a second PCR was run for roughly 6 to 12 cycles. Every cDNA was tagged by a template-switch adaptor with 12 random nucleotides. TCRdb reprocessed the 5' RACE reads with MiXCR, giving one entry per CDR3 protein. This sample has roughly 1.9 million distinct CDR3 sequences, with roughly 43% found just once. The germline V gene encodes CDR1 SGDLS and CDR2 YYNGEE. V dropped 3 bases and J dropped 2 bases, with 11 bases sitting between them. This CDR3 has 14 amino acids. The J gene is TRBJ1-2, the V gene TRBV9; maybe TRBD1 (5 bases). The TCR was taken from a human donor in good health. Sequenced input: blood. CDR3 in amino acids: CASSGGHPNYGYTF. Written as DNA, the CDR3 is TGTGCCAGCAGCGGAGGACACCCCAACTATGGCTACACCTTC.